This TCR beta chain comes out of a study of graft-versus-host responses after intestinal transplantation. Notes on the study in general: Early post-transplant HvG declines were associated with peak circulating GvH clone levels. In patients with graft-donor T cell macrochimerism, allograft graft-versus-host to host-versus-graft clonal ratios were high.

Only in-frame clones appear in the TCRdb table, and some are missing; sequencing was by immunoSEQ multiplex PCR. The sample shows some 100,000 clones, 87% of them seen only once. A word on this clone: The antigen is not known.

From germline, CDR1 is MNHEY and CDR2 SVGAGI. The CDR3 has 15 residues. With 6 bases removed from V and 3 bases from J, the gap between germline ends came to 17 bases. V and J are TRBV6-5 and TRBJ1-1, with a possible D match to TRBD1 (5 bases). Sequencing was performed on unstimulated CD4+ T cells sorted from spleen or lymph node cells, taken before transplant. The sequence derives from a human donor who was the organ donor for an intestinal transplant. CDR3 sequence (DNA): TGTGCCAGCAGCCGGGACGGCTATGAGCACACTGAAGCTTTCTTT. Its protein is CASSRDGYEHTEAFF.